This T cell receptor (beta chain) was captured in a study of T cells in Graves' hyperthyroidism and ophthalmopathy. Trimming took off 4 bases at V and 0 bases at J, with 13 bases between the two ends. The CDR3 has 15 amino acids. CDR1 and CDR2 from the germline V gene are GTSNPN and SVGIG (reference sequence). In regard to this clonotype: Its antigen remains unknown.

Uncontrolled infection, other autoimmune disease, pregnancy or lactation barred patients from enrollment. General study findings and limits: Ophthalmopathy was distinguished from stable hyperthyroidism by 13 V-J signatures.

Regions amplified from RNA transcripts were the TCR beta CDR3 regions. Using the HTBI primer set, a first-round RT-PCR was run on the TCR CDR3. One entry per CDR3 protein, called by TCRdb with MiXCR from the multiplex PCR reads. The sample carries about 560,000 distinct CDR3 sequences, approximately 16% recorded once. The receptor was derived from a woman aged 18-29 years with Graves' hyperthyroidism. The sample taken for sequencing was blood. The chain uses TRBV30 and TRBJ2-1; D unclear. The CDR3 sequence: CAWTNGPSSYNEQFF. CDR3 sequence (DNA): TGTGCCTGGACCAACGGGCCGAGCTCCTACAATGAGCAGTTCTTC.